The clone carrying this TCR beta chain occurred a few times. Its matching antigen is unknown. The record originates from a study of beta chain features in type 1 diabetes. The study, taken as a whole, reports: Shorter TCRB CDR3s, moderately but significantly so, marked every one of the four CD4+ subsets in Type 1 diabetes patients. The VDJ junctions of type 1 diabetes patients carried fewer insertions and more deletions.

The isolated RNA, all of it, was reverse transcribed, so expressed TCRB transcripts were what got sequenced. The read count averaged approximately 3.5 million across naive, central memory and regulatory T cell samples. Sequencing used immunoSEQ multiplex PCR; TCRdb keeps in-frame clones, though not all of them. Of hundreds of thousands of clones listed, roughly an eighth were seen once; the top ten hold more than 0.015%. This CDR3 has 16 amino acids. Unmatched junction bases numbered 2, after V lost 0 bases and J lost 0 bases. CDR1 is SGHRS, CDR2 YFSETQ, per germline. The clonotype was recovered from a young man with type 1 diabetes. J is TRBJ1-4 and V is TRBV5-1; TRBD1 agrees at 7 bases. Sequences were obtained from naive CD4+ T cells from blood. The CDR3 DNA reads TGCGCCAGCAGCTTGGTCACAGGGGCAACTAATGAAAAACTGTTTTTT. It codes for CASSLVTGATNEKLFF.